This T cell receptor beta chain stems from a study of T-cell memory formation after mild COVID-19 (TCRdb year 2021). For the wider study: Most TCR sequence clusters were specific to one of the two donors. Two young, previously healthy adult volunteers, one female and one male, were included in the cohort. Longitudinal TCRalpha and TCRbeta repertoire sequencing tracked T-cell clones expanding and contracting after mild COVID-19 in two donors.

PBMCs were isolated by Ficoll-Paque density gradient centrifugation. Results and caveats for the whole study, not just this receptor: Contracting CD4+ clones were located mainly in the CM and EM memory subsets, whereas CD8+ clones were found to be enriched in EMRA. Clones contracting from day 15 to 85 had balanced CD4/CD8 phenotypes, while a second wave expanding from day 15 to 37 was biased towards CD4+. The study included only a couple of mild cases, and larger cohorts that include severe cases with pre-infection samples were judged to be necessary. SARS-CoV-2 specificity of the second-wave clones peaking on day 37 was not confirmed. Some responding clones were detected in pre-infection memory, which suggested that pre-existing cross-reactive memory T cells had joined the SARS-CoV-2 response.

This clonotype was found a few times. Its antigen remains unidentified. The sample holds no much larger clone one base away, and base qualities are not on file. The CDR3, from cysteine to phenylalanine, totals 16 residues. The read is trimmed to its CDR3 DNA, 48 bases read in frame from base 1. Germline trimming: 0 bases from V, 5 bases from J; junction bases outside gene matches: 7. CDR1 and CDR2, per the germline V gene, are SGHVT and SQSDAQ. TCRdb names Illumina NovaSeq 6000 as the instrument used. Using 5'RACE with constant-segment primers, TCRalpha and TCRbeta cDNA libraries were constructed, with sample barcodes and unique molecular identifiers added in the process. Trizol reagent was used to extract RNA from every sample. Library amplification was performed in two PCR steps, and a second sample barcode and Illumina TruSeq adapters were introduced in the second step. Sequencing of the libraries was done on an Illumina NovaSeq, producing 2 x 150 bp paired-end reads. The paper's processing steps were these. Demultiplexing of reads and collapsing into UMI-guided consensus sequences were performed with migec v1.2.7. With mixcr v2.1.11, UMI consensuses were aligned to TRA and TRB V and J templates and assembled into clonotypes. A clonotype was counted as expanded or contracted only if both edgeR and NoisET called the change significant, with noise models trained on biological replicates. For edgeR calls, the thresholds were a false discovery rate-adjusted p below 0.01 and a log2 fold-change of 1. As an exploratory analysis of dynamics, max-normalized trajectories of the 1000 most abundant clonotypes were examined by PCA with hierarchical clustering. The CD4 or CD8 phenotype of responding clones was assigned using the separately sequenced CD4+ and CD8+ repertoires. The public reads were reprocessed in TCRdb via fastp at Q25 and MiXCR, keeping in-frame beta chains. Every distinct CDR3 protein forms one entry, paired with its most common genes and DNA. What appears here as the V and J calls and clone size reflects TCRdb's work, not the paper's. This sample gives around 320,000 distinct CDR3 sequences in total; around 30% of them show up just once. Approximately 15% of the sample is taken by the ten largest.

The sample comprised PBMCs or a T cell subset sorted from them (not recorded which). The receptor chain draws on TRBV7-4 and TRBJ1-1; a stretch of 9 junction bases matches TRBD1. This clonotype was sampled from an adult woman who had mild COVID-19 (a few samples of this study predate the infection). The sample titles of this study are shuffled in the database, so cell type and time point are left out; the donor was told from shared clones. The CDR3 protein sequence reads: CASSLAGRTGATEAFF. The bases are TGTGCCAGCAGCTTAGCGGGGCGGACAGGGGCGACTGAAGCTTTCTTT.